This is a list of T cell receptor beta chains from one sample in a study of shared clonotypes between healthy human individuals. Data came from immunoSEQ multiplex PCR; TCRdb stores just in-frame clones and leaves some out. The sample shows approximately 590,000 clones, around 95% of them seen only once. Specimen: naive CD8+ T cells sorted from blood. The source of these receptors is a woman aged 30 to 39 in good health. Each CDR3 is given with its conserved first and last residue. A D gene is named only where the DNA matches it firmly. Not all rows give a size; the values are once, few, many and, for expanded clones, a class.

CDR3: CASSPSPGQVTDTQYF
DNA: TGTGCCAGCAGCCCTAGCCCGGGACAGGTAACAGATACGCAGTATTTT
V: TRBV13
size: -
D: TRBD1
J: TRBJ2-3

CDR3: CASSLAGEQFF
DNA: TGTGCCAGCAGTTTAGCGGGTGAGCAGTTCTTC
V: TRBV6-5
size: -
D: TRBD2
J: TRBJ2-1

CDR3: CASNALTSGRRTDTQYF
DNA: TGTGCCAGCAACGCCCTGACTAGCGGGAGAAGGACGGATACGCAGTATTTT
V: TRBV19
size: -
D: TRBD2
J: TRBJ2-3

CDR3: CASSGTERPYEQYF
DNA: TGTGCCAGCAGTGGTACTGAGCGCCCCTACGAGCAGTACTTC
V: TRBV27
size: -
D: -
J: TRBJ2-7

CDR3: CASSLARFQGNADTQYF
DNA: TGTGCCAGCAGTTTAGCCCGGTTTCAGGGGAACGCAGATACGCAGTATTTT
V: TRBV28
size: -
D: -
J: TRBJ2-3

CDR3: CASGQHSPLHF
DNA: TGTGCCAGCGGGCAGCATTCACCCCTCCACTTT
V: TRBV28
size: -
D: -
J: TRBJ1-6

CDR3: CASSQGSSGSSYEQYF
DNA: TGCGCCAGCAGCCAAGGTTCTAGCGGGAGTTCCTACGAGCAGTACTTC
V: TRBV4-1
size: -
D: TRBD2
J: TRBJ2-7

CDR3: CASRARLAGAYEQYF
DNA: TGTGCCAGCAGGGCCCGGCTGGCGGGAGCCTACGAGCAGTACTTC
V: TRBV2
size: once
D: TRBD2
J: TRBJ2-7

CDR3: CAWSGQRTSGSRSYNEQFF
DNA: TGTGCCTGGAGTGGACAGAGGACTAGCGGGAGTCGCTCCTACAATGAGCAGTTCTTC
V: TRBV30
size: -
D: TRBD2
J: TRBJ2-1

CDR3: CAISDPDKTASNTGELFF
DNA: TGTGCCATCAGTGACCCAGACAAGACAGCTTCGAACACCGGGGAGCTGTTTTTT
V: TRBV10-3
size: -
D: -
J: TRBJ2-2

CDR3: CASSHTKNRKTYGYTF
DNA: TGCGCCAGCAGCCACACGAAGAACCGAAAGACCTATGGCTACACCTTC
V: TRBV4-1
size: -
D: -
J: TRBJ1-2

CDR3: CAPRGSPKDGYTF
DNA: TGTGCCCCTCGTGGAAGCCCGAAAGATGGCTACACCTTC
V: TRBV28
size: -
D: -
J: TRBJ1-2

CDR3: CASSLETSGHSYEQYF
DNA: TGTGCCAGCAGTTTAGAAACTAGCGGTCACTCCTACGAGCAGTACTTC
V: TRBV28
size: once
D: TRBD2
J: TRBJ2-7

CDR3: CASSFSRDTPNTGELFF
DNA: TGTGCCAGCAGCTTTTCCAGGGACACGCCGAACACCGGGGAGCTGTTTTTT
V: TRBV7-9
size: -
D: -
J: TRBJ2-2

CDR3: CASSLQGARGTDTQYF
DNA: TGTGCCAGCAGTTTACAAGGGGCCAGGGGAACAGATACGCAGTATTTT
V: TRBV28
size: -
D: -
J: TRBJ2-3

CDR3: CASSFYPQETQYF
DNA: TGCGCCAGCAGCTTTTACCCCCAAGAGACCCAGTACTTC
V: TRBV5-1
size: -
D: -
J: TRBJ2-5

CDR3: CASRLAGSGPGELFF
DNA: TGTGCCAGCAGACTAGCGGGATCGGGACCCGGGGAGCTGTTTTTT
V: TRBV11-3
size: -
D: TRBD2
J: TRBJ2-2

CDR3: CASSPGTGVNNEQFF
DNA: TGTGCCAGCAGCCCAGGGACAGGGGTCAACAATGAGCAGTTCTTC
V: TRBV5-6
size: -
D: TRBD1
J: TRBJ2-1

CDR3: CASTRTLPGVGYTF
DNA: TGTGCCAGCACCCGGACCCTCCCGGGGGTCGGCTACACCTTC
V: TRBV5-6
size: once
D: -
J: TRBJ1-2

CDR3: CASSEEEREWNYEQYF
DNA: TGTGCCAGCAGTGAAGAAGAGCGGGAATGGAACTACGAGCAGTACTTC
V: TRBV6-1
size: once
D: TRBD2
J: TRBJ2-7

CDR3: CATSRRRTGNTDTQYF
DNA: TGTGCCACCAGCCGTAGAAGGACAGGTAACACAGATACGCAGTATTTT
V: TRBV15
size: once
D: TRBD1
J: TRBJ2-3

CDR3: CASSIHPVEGRYNEQFF
DNA: TGTGCCAGTAGTATCCATCCAGTTGAGGGCCGTTACAATGAGCAGTTCTTC
V: TRBV19
size: -
D: -
J: TRBJ2-1

CDR3: CASSLDAEAFF
DNA: TGTGCCAGCAGCTTGGATGCTGAAGCTTTCTTT
V: TRBV5-4
size: -
D: -
J: TRBJ1-1

CDR3: CASSHWDEASYEQYF
DNA: TGTGCCAGCAGCCACTGGGACGAGGCTTCCTACGAGCAGTACTTC
V: TRBV11-2
size: once
D: -
J: TRBJ2-7

CDR3: CASSPRGSGTEAFF
DNA: TGTGCCAGCAGTCCCAGGGGTTCGGGCACTGAAGCTTTCTTT
V: TRBV28
size: -
D: -
J: TRBJ1-1

CDR3: CASSRQGLYRPYNEKLFF
DNA: TGCGCCAGCAGTAGACAGGGACTTTATCGACCCTACAATGAAAAACTGTTTTTT
V: TRBV10-1
size: -
D: TRBD1
J: TRBJ1-4

CDR3: CASSYSLAGVTDTQYF
DNA: TGTGCCAGCAGTTACTCTCTAGCGGGAGTGACAGATACGCAGTATTTT
V: TRBV6-5
size: once
D: TRBD2
J: TRBJ2-3

CDR3: CASNPGLAADEQFF
DNA: TGTGCCAGTAATCCGGGACTAGCAGCGGATGAGCAGTTCTTC
V: TRBV19
size: -
D: TRBD2
J: TRBJ2-1